This TCR beta chain was sequenced in a study of PD-1 blockade in classical Hodgkin lymphoma. About this clone: The antigen remains unidentified.

The germline CDR1 and CDR2 sequences are MNHNS and SASEGT. There are 14 residues in the CDR3. V lost 6 bases, J lost 10 bases, and 16 bases lay in between. Findings and caveats of the study: The causes of the repertoire differences, possibly disease activity or prior therapy, remain undefined. In newly diagnosed patients, baseline TCR diversity was reportedly below that of healthy donors.

Clones were read by immunoSEQ multiplex PCR, and TCRdb kept only the in-frame ones, dropping some. The table has roughly 70,000 clones, about 93% seen once; the top ten hold approximately 2.5%. Time point denoted: newly diagnosed, previously untreated cHL patient sample. For comparison, PBMCs from newly diagnosed, untreated classical Hodgkin lymphoma were used. This receptor was identified in a human donor with classical Hodgkin lymphoma. V is TRBV6-1 and J is TRBJ1-6; no firm D call. Sequenced sample: peripheral blood mononuclear cells (PBMCs). The CDR3 sequence: CASRISEVGSPLHF. CDR3 DNA sequence: TGTGCCAGCAGGATCTCGGAGGTGGGGTCACCCCTCCACTTT.